The rows below give T cell receptor beta chains drawn from one sample of a study of technical replicates of blood from a handful of donors. Method: immunoSEQ multiplex PCR; TCRdb's copy keeps in-frame clones and lacks some. This table holds some 87,000 clones, approximately 96% found once. The specimen sequenced was T cells isolated from PBMCs. The receptors shown here come from a human donor in good health. Both conserved end residues are trimmed from each CDR3. The order of the fields is V gene, CDR3 protein.

TRBV11-2,ASSLWTTSEAF
TRBV7-9,ASSQGTGNTIY
TRBV10-3,AISRTGGNTIY
TRBV25-1,ASRGEVGEKLF
TRBV4-3,ASSQDRGQGLYEQY
TRBV20-1,SARGLGEQF
TRBV7-2,ASSLGAVEKLF
TRBV27,ASSSPGYGYT
TRBV28,ASRGGTGTGGAMAF
TRBV4-2,ASSQDGLAGVEGSTDTQY
TRBV7-6,ASSAGDYGYT
TRBV2,ASSEYQLREDHNEQF
TRBV18,ASSPRDRGSYEQY
TRBV29-1,SVEPRTGGSEQY
TRBV6-5,ASSYPGLRGYT
TRBV5-3,ARSFRTGGDRLREKLF
TRBV19,ASSRGGNTQY
TRBV4-1,ASSQGAWQTDTQY
TRBV6-6,ASMPSGTPYVLT
TRBV6-5,ASSLDRVKLF
TRBV18,ASSRGQGAAEAF
TRBV6-4,ASSDGQGRAF
TRBV11-3,ASSLAPFRDRARPWYGYT
TRBV2,ASTVSSYEQY
TRBV6-5,ASSSQLRQPQH
TRBV7-2,ASSDPKLTAKY
TRBV9,ASSHTGVPKNIQY
TRBV9,ASSSSGTGNT
TRBV18,ASSPGTSGRVTDTQY
TRBV28,ASTSGPQAF
TRBV10-3,ATQEPAAEAF
TRBV28,ASSFLRSRNTGELF
TRBV9,ASSHSGLAGAFNEQF
TRBV27,ASSFSLAGELF
TRBV4-1,ASSQPPRGREYNEQF
TRBV15,ATSGGGWTSGRDEQF
TRBV5-1,ASRTSGRNEQF
TRBV30,AWSEREGQETQY
TRBV19,ASSRQISGNTIY
TRBV11-1,ASSLGGLAGAYEQY
TRBV9,ASSGEFLTDYGYT
TRBV5-1,ASRPRGGRETQY
TRBV6-5,ASSYGGTTLNQPQH
TRBV4-1,ASSLLEDEQF
TRBV2,ASNINYEQY
TRBV6-6,ASSPGQDYGYT
TRBV5-4,ASSWKDRGETQY
TRBV6-1,ASSEQIDRATEQY
TRBV9,ASSVVGMSGNTIY
TRBV28,ASIPFDTMNTEAF
TRBV18,ASSLAGYNEQF
TRBV7-2,ASSLTGNNQPQH
TRBV10-3,AISDGTYEQY
TRBV7-6,ASSLESGESYEQY